A selection of T cell receptor beta chains follows, all from one sample in a study of identical twins' blood T cells. TCRdb redid the calling of the 5' RACE reads with MiXCR, one entry per CDR3 protein. The sample carries 300,000 to 450,000 distinct CDR3 sequences, 28% recorded once. Input material: PBMCs. The receptors were sampled from a woman between 18 and 50 years old in good health. Each CDR3 is given with its conserved first and last residue. Fields, in order: J gene, V gene, CDR3 protein.

>TRBJ1-5|TRBV28
CASSLWRPVGNQPQHF
>TRBJ2-3|TRBV20-1
CSAATSGPHGTDTQYF
>TRBJ2-7|TRBV5-1
CASSLAAEEGKQYF
>TRBJ1-1|TRBV7-2
CASGLAMNTEAFF
>TRBJ1-1|TRBV5-1
CASSFWSSGRMNTEAFF
>TRBJ2-1|TRBV19
CASSIVGLKDNEQFF
>TRBJ2-5|TRBV5-4
CASSLMRGQETQYF
>TRBJ2-7|TRBV29-1
CSVVGTGSSYEQYF
>TRBJ2-2|TRBV6-1
CASTVYSGGELFF
>TRBJ2-1|TRBV3-1
CASSQGGTRHNEQFF
>TRBJ1-2|TRBV10-3
CAISESPYGYTF
>TRBJ2-2|TRBV9
CASSTGTVNTGELFF
>TRBJ1-1|TRBV10-3
CAISGGPFF
>TRBJ1-1|TRBV9
CASSAHGVNTEAFF
>TRBJ2-3|TRBV5-1
CASSLGQVADTQYF
>TRBJ2-5|TRBV19
CASSIQEGQETQYF
>TRBJ2-5|TRBV6-6
CASSYPARKETQYF
>TRBJ2-7|TRBV5-1
CTSSLELGYEQYF
>TRBJ2-1|TRBV20-1
CSASRTSADEQFF
>TRBJ2-7|TRBV12-3/TRBV12-4
CASSLMRPYEQYF
>TRBJ2-7|TRBV20-1
CSAMGLAVYEQYF
>TRBJ1-3|TRBV12-3/TRBV12-4
CASRDDRRGSSGNTIYF
>TRBJ2-1|TRBV20-1
CSAIPGIAVNEQFF
>TRBJ2-2|TRBV20-1
CSAPGPTGELFF
>TRBJ2-3|TRBV4-2
CASSQGASGGTDTQYF
>TRBJ2-2|TRBV12-3/TRBV12-4
CASSFRVAGGRTTGELFF
>TRBJ2-7|TRBV20-1
CSATSPPGYEQYF
>TRBJ1-3|TRBV19
CASSMGRLVSGNTIYF
>TRBJ2-1|TRBV15
CAARRASYNEQFF
>TRBJ1-6|TRBV9
CASSGPGQYNSPLHF
>TRBJ2-1|TRBV5-1
CASIFGLPGNGQFF
>TRBJ1-1|TRBV11-2
CASSLLGGGPTEAFF
>TRBJ2-2|TRBV9
CASSAGSGLAGELFF
>TRBJ2-3|TRBV6-1
CAISEAPGTSGFSTDTQYF
>TRBJ2-7|TRBV27
CASILKPSGKSYAQYF
>TRBJ1-1|TRBV5-1
CASSLTGERHTEAFF
>TRBJ1-4|TRBV20-1
CSARDVIGGQSEKLFF
>TRBJ1-6|TRBV7-6
CASSSDNSPLHF
>TRBJ2-5|TRBV6-5
CASSYSSGTQYF
>TRBJ1-2|TRBV6-1
CASSDLVGYTF
>TRBJ2-3|TRBV4-3
CASSQVTGQVVDTQYF
>TRBJ2-3|TRBV10-3
CAISESGTKSTGTQYF
>TRBJ2-3|TRBV10-3
CAISGGSRTDTQYF